This T cell receptor (beta chain) appears in the sequencing data of a study of T cells in localized non-small cell lung cancer. Overall study results and limits: Appearances in adjacent lung were noted for a median 57 of the top 100 tumor clones. There was higher T cell clonality in uninvolved adjacent lung than in tumor, and it was highest there. Elevated blood T cell density was associated with longer overall survival.

This clone is deemed medium-sized (0.01 to 0.1%). The antigen is undetermined. The trim removed 4 bases at V and 4 bases at J, leaving 12 bases unmatched. CDR3 length equals 16 residues. CDR1 and CDR2 (germline): SGHNT, YENEEA. Data came from immunoSEQ multiplex PCR; TCRdb stores just in-frame clones and leaves some out. The sample gives about 2,700 clones, approximately 22% of which show up once; about a sixth is in the top ten. The sequencing used lung tumor tissue, collected before any cancer treatment. The clonotype comes from a woman between 35 and 70 years old with stage I lung adenocarcinoma. The J gene is TRBJ1-2, the V gene TRBV11-3; 7 bases fit TRBD1. CDR3 in DNA: TGTGCCAGCAGCTCCTCAACCAACAGGGGCCTCTATGGCTACACCTTC. Amino acid sequence: CASSSSTNRGLYGYTF.